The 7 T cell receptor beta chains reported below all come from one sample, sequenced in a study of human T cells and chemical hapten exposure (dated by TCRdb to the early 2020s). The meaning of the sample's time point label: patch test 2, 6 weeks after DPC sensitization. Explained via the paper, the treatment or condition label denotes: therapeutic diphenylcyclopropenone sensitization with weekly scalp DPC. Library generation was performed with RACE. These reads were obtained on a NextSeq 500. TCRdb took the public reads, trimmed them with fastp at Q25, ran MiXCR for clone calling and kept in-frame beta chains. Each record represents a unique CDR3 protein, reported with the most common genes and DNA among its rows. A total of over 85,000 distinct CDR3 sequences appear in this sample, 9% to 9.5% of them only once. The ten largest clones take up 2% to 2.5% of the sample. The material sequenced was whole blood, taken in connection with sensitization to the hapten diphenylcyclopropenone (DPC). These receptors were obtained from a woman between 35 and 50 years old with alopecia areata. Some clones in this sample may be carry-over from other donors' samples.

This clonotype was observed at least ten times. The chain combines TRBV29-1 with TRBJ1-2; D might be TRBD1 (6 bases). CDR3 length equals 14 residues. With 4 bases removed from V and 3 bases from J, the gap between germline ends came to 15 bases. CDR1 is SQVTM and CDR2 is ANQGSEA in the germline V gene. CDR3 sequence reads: CSVAGQPGDYGYTF. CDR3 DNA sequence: TGCAGCGTTGCTGGACAGCCAGGAGACTATGGCTACACCTTC.

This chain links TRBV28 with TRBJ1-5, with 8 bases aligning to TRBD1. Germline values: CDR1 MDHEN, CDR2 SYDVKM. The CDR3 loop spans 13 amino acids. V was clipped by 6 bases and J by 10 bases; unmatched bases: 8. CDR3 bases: TGTGCCAGCAGGCCGCAGGGGGCGATCCCCCAGCATTTT. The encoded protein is CASRPQGAIPQHF.

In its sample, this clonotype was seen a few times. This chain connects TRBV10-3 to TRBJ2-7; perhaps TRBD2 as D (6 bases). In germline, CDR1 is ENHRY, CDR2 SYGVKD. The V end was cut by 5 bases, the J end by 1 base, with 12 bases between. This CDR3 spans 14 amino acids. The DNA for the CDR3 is TGTGCCATCAGTCCCGGGACTTCATCCTACGAGCAGTACTTC. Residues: CAISPGTSSYEQYF.

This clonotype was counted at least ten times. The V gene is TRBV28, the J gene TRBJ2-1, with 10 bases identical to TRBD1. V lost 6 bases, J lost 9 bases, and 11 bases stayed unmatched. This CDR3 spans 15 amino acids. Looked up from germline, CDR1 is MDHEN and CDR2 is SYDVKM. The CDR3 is CASSSSGTGVGEQFF. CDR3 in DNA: TGTGCCAGCAGCAGCTCCGGGACAGGGGTCGGTGAGCAGTTCTTC.

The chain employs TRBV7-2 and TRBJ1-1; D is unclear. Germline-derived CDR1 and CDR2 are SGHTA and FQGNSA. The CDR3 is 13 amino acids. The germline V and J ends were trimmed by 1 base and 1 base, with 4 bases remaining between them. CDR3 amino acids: CASSLVGNTEAFF. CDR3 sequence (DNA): TGTGCCAGCAGCTTAGTAGGGAACACTGAAGCTTTCTTT.

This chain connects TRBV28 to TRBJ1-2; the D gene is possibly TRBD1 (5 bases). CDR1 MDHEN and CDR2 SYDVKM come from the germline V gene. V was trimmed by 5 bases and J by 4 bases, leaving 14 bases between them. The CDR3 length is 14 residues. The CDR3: CASSRIRGGYGYTF. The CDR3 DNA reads TGTGCCAGCAGTCGCATTCGCGGGGGCTATGGCTACACCTTC.

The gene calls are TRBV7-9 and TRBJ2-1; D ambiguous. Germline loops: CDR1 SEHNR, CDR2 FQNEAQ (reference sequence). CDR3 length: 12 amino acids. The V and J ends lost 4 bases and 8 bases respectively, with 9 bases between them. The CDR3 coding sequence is TGTGCCAGCAGCTCAATTAGCTATGAGCAGTTCTTC. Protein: CASSSISYEQFF.